This T cell receptor beta chain was identified in a study of blood T cell repertoires in COVID-19. Study in general: T cells, B-cell-depleted T cells, or PBMCs provided the cDNA or gDNA that served as material.

Enrollees, roughly 18 to 89 years old, lived in about two dozen US areas. Self-reported history from a screening survey and questionnaire set each donor's cohort. Germline lookup yields CDR1 MDHEN and CDR2 SYDVKM. J was trimmed by 5 bases and V by 4 bases; bases with no gene match: 10. CDR3 length equals 16 residues. Clones were sequenced by immunoSEQ multiplex PCR, and TCRdb holds only the in-frame ones, with some missing. Here the sample spans over 250,000 clones, about 88% being singletons. The rearrangement uses TRBV28 and TRBJ1-4; 7 bases are shared with TRBD1. Specimen: PBMCs or T cells enriched from blood (not recorded which). The clonotype originates from a woman aged 50 to 60 who had recovered from COVID-19. CDR3 region: CASSSPEAGGNEKLFF. CDR3 coding DNA: TGTGCCAGCAGTTCACCGGAGGCAGGGGGAAATGAAAAACTGTTTTTT.